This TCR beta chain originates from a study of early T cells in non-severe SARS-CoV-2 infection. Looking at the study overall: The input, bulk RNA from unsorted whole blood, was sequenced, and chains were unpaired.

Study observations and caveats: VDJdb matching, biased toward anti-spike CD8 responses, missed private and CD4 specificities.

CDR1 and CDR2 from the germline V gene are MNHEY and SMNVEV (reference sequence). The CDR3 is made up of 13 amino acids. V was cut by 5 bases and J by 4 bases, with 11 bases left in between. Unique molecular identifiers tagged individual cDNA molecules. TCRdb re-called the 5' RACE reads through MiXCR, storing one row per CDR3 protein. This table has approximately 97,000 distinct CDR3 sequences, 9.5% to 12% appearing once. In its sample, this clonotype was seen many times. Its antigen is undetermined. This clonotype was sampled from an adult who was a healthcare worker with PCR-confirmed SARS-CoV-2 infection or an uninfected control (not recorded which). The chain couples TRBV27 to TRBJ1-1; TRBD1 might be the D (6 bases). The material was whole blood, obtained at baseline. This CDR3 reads CASSAGVTTEAFF. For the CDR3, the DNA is TGTGCCAGCAGTGCAGGGGTTACCACTGAAGCTTTCTTT.